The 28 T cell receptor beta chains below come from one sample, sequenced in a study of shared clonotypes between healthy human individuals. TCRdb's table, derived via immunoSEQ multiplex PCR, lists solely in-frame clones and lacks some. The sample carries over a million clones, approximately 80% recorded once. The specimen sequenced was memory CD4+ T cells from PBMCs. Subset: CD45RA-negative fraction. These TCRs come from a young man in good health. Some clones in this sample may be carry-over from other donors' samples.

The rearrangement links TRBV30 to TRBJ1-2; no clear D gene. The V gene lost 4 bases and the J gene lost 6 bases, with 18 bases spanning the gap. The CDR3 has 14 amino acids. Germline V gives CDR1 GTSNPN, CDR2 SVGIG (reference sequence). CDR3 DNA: TGTGCCTGGAACCCCGCGGGGTTTGTGGATGGCTACACCTTC. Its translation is CAWNPAGFVDGYTF.

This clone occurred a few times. The CDR3: CASRRLGLGENTIYF. The CDR3 DNA sequence: TGTGCCAGCAGGAGACTTGGGCTGGGCGAAAACACCATATATTTT. The gene calls are TRBV6-1 and TRBJ1-3; D is undetermined. V was trimmed by 6 bases and J by 6 bases, leaving 18 bases between them. This CDR3 has 15 residues. Germline CDR1 and CDR2: MNHNS and SASEGT.

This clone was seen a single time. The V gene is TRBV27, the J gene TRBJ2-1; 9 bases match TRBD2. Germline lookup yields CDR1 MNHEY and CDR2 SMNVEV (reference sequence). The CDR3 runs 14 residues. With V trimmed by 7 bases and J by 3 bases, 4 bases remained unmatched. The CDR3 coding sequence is TGTGCCAGCAAATGGACTAGCGTCTACAATGAGCAGTTCTTC. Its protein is CASKWTSVYNEQFF.

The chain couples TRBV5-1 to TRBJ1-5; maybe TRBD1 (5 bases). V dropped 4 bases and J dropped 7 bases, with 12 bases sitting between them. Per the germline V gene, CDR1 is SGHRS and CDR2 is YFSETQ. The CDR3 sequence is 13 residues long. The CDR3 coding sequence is TGCGCCAGCAGCCCGAACGGACAACAGCCCCAGCATTTT. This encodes CASSPNGQQPQHF.

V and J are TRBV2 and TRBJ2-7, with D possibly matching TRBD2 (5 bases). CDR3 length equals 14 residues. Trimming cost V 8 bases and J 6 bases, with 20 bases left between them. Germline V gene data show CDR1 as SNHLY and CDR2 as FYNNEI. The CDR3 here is CASLLQRTLGEQYF. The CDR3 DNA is TGTGCCAGCCTTCTCCAGCGGACTCTGGGCGAGCAGTACTTC.

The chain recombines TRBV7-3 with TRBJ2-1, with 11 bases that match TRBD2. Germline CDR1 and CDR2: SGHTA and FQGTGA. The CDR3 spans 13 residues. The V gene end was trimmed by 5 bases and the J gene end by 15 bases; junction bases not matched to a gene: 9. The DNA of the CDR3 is TGTGCCAGCAGCCAGCGCCCCGGGACTAGCGGGTTCTTC. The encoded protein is CASSQRPGTSGFF. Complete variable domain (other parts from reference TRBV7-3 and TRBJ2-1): GAGVSQTPSNKVTEKGKYVELRCDPISGHTALYWYRQSLGQGPEFLIYFQGTGAADDSGLPNDRFFAVRPEGSVSTLKIQRTERGDSAVYLCASSQRPGTSGFFGPGTRLTVL.

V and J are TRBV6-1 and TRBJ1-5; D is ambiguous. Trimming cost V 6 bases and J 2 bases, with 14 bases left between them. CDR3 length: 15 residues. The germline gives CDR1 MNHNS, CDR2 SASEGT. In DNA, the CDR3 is TGTGCCAGCAGGGTTGGCGCAAGTGGCAATCAGCCCCAGCATTTT. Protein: CASRVGASGNQPQHF.

CDR3 in amino acids: CASSSPAGGPNTGELFF. CDR3 nucleotides: TGTGCCAGCAGTTCCCCAGCGGGAGGGCCTAACACCGGGGAGCTGTTTTTT. This rearrangement joins TRBV7-3 to TRBJ2-2, with 10 positions matching TRBD2. Germline CDR1 reads SGHTA; CDR2 reads FQGTGA. The CDR3 runs 17 residues. V lost 6 bases, J lost 2 bases, and 9 bases stayed unmatched. The whole variable domain, remainder taken from reference TRBV7-3 and TRBJ2-2, is GAGVSQTPSNKVTEKGKYVELRCDPISGHTALYWYRQSLGQGPEFLIYFQGTGAADDSGLPNDRFFAVRPEGSVSTLKIQRTERGDSAVYLCASSSPAGGPNTGELFFGEGSRLTVL.

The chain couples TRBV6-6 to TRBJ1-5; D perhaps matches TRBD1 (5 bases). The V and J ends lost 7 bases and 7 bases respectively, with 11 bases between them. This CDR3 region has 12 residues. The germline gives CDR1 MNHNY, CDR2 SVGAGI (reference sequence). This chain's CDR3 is CASNFEGQPQHF. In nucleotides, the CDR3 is TGTGCCAGCAATTTCGAGGGGCAGCCCCAGCATTTT.

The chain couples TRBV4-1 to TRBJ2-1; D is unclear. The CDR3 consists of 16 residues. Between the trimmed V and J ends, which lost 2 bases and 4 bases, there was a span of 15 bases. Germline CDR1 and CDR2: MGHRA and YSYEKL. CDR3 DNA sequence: TGCGCCAGCAGCCAAACTGGACCGGCCGCGTACAATGAGCAGTTCTTC. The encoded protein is CASSQTGPAAYNEQFF.

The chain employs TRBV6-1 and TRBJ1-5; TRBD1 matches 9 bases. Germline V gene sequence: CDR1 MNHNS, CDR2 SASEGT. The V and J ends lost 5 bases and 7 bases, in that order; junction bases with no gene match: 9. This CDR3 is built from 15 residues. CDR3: CASSWDRAKGQPQHF. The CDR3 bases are TGTGCCAGCAGTTGGGACAGGGCTAAAGGACAGCCCCAGCATTTT.

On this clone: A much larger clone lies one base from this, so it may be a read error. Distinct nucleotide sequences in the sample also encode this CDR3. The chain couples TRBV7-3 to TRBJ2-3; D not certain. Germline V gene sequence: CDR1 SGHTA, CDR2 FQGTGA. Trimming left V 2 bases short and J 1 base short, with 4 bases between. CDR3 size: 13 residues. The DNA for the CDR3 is TGTGCCAGCAGCTTACAGGGCACAGATACGCAGTATTTT. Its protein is CASSLQGTDTQYF.

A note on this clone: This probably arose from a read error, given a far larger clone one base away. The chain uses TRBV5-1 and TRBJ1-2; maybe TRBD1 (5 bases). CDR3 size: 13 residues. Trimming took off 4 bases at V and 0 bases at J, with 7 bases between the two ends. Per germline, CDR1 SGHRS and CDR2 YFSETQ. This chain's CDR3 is CASSATANYGYTF. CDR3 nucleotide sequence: TGCGCCAGCAGCGCGACAGCTAACTATGGCTACACCTTC.

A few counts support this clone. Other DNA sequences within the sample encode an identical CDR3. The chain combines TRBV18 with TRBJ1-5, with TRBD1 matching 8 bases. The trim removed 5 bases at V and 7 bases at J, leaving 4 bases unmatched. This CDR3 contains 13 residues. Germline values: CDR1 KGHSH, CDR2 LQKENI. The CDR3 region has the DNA TGTGCCAGCTCAGGGGACAGGCACCAGCCCCAGCATTTT. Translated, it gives CASSGDRHQPQHF.

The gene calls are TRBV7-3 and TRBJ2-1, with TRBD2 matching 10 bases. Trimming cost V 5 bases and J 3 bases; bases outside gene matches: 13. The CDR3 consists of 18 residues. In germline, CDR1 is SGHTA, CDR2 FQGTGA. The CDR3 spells CASSPSLAGAGGYNEQFF. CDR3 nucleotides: TGTGCCAGCAGCCCAAGCCTAGCGGGAGCAGGTGGCTACAATGAGCAGTTCTTC.

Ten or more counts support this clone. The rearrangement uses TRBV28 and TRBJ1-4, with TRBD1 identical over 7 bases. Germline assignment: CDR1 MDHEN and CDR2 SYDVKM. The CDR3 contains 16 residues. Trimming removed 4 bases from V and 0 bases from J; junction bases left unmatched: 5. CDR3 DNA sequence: TGTGCCAGCAGTTGGGGACAGACTGCAACTAATGAAAAACTGTTTTTT. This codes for CASSWGQTATNEKLFF.

CDR3 DNA sequence: TGTGCCAGCAGCTTGGGGGCAGTTCCCTACGAGCAGTACTTC. It is translated as CASSLGAVPYEQYF. The V call is TRBV5-4, the J call TRBJ2-7; D is uncertain. Trimming removed 0 bases at V and 2 bases at J, with 9 bases between. This CDR3 comprises 14 residues. Germline V gives CDR1 SGHNT, CDR2 YYREEE (reference sequence).

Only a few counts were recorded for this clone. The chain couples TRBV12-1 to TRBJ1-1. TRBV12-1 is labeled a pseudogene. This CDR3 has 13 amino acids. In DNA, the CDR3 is TGTGCCAGCAGCTTCCAAATTCCTTGGGAAGCTTTCTTT. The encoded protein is CASSFQIPWEAFF.

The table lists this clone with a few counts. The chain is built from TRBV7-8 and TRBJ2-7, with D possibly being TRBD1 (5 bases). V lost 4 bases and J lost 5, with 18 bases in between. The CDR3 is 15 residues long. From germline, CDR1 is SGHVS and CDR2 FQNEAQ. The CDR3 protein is CASSYQGLPTHEQYF. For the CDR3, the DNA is TGTGCCAGCAGCTATCAGGGCCTCCCGACCCACGAGCAGTACTTC. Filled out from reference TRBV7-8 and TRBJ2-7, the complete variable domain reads GAGVSQSPRYKVAKRGQDVALRCDPISGHVSLFWYQQALGQGPEFLTYFQNEAQLDKSGLPSDRFFAERPEGSVSTLKIQRTQQEDSAVYLCASSYQGLPTHEQYFGPGTRLTVT.

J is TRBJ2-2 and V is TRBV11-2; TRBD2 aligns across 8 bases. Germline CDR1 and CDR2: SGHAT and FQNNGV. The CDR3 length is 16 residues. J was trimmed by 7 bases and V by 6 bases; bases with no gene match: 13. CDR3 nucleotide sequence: TGTGCCAGCAGAAGAGCGGGAGCCATAAGGGGCGGGGAGCTGTTTTTT. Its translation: CASRRAGAIRGGELFF.

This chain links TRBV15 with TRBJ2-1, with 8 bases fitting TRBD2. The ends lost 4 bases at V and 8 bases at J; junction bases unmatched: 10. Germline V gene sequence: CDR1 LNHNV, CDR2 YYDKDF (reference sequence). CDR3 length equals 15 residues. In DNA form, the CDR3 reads TGTGCCACCAGCACACGGACTAGCAGGGGCGATGAGCAGTTCTTC. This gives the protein CATSTRTSRGDEQFF.

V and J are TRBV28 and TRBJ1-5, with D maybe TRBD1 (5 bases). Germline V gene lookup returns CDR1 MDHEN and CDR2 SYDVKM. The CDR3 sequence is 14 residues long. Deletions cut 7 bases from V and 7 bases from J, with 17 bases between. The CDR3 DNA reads TGTGCCAGCATTGTGCGGGGCGAAGAACAGCCCCAGCATTTT. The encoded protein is CASIVRGEEQPQHF.

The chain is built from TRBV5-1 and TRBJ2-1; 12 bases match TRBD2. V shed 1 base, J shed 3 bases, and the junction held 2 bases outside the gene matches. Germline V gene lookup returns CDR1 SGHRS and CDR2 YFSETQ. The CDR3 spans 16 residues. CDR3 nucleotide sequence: TGCGCCAGCAGCTTGAAACTAGCGGGAGGCTACAATGAGCAGTTCTTC. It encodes CASSLKLAGGYNEQFF.

The CDR3 DNA sequence: TGCGCCAGCAGCCGAGAGACGGGCCCCTACGAGCAGTACTTC. Translation: CASSRETGPYEQYF. The chain couples TRBV5-1 to TRBJ2-7; D gene unclear. This CDR3 comprises 14 residues. Germline lookup yields CDR1 SGHRS and CDR2 YFSETQ. The ends were cut back, 4 bases at V and 2 bases at J, with 13 bases in the middle. Drawing the rest from reference TRBV5-1 and TRBJ2-7, the complete variable domain is KAGVTQTPRYLIKTRGQQVTLSCSPISGHRSVSWYQQTPGQGLQFLFEYFSETQRNKGNFPGRFSGRQFSNSRSEMNVSTLELGDSALYLCASSRETGPYEQYFGPGTRLTVT.

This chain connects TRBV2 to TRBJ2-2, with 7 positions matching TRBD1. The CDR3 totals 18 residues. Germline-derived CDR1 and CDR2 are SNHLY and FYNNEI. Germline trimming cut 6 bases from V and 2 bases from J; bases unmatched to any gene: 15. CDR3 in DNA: TGTGCCAGCAGCGCCCGACCCCCGGGACAGCTTAACACCGGGGAGCTGTTTTTT. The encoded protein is CASSARPPGQLNTGELFF.

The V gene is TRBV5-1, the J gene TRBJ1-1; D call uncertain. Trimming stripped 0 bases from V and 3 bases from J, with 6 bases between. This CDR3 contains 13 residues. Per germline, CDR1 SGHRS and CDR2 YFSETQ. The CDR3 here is CASSLGADTEAFF. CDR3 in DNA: TGCGCCAGCAGCTTGGGGGCAGACACTGAAGCTTTCTTT.

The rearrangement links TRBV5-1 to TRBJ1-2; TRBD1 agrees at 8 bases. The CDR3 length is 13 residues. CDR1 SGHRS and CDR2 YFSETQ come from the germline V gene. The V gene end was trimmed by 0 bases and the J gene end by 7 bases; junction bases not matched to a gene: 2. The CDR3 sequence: CASSLETGVGYTF. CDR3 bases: TGCGCCAGCAGCTTGGAGACAGGGGTTGGCTACACCTTC.

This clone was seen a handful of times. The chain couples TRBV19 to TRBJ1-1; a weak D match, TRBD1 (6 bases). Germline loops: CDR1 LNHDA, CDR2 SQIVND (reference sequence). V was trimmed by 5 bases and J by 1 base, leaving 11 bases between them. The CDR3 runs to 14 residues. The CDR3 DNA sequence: TGTGCCAGTAGTGGCGGACAGCCGAACACTGAAGCTTTCTTT. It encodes CASSGGQPNTEAFF.